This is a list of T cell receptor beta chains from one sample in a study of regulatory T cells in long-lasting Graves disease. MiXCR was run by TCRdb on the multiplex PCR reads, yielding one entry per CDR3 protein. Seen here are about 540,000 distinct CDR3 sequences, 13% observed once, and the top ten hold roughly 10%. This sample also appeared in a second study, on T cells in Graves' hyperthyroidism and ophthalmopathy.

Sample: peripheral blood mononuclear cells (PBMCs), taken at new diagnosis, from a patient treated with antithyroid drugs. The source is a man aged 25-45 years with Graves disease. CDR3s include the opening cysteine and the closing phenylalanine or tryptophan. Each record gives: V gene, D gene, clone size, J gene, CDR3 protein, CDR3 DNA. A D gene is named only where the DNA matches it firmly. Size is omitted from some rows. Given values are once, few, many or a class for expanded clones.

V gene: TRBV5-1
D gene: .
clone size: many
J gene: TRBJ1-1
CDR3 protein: CASRFGGRDTEAFF
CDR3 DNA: TGCGCCAGCAGATTCGGGGGCAGGGACACTGAAGCTTTCTTT

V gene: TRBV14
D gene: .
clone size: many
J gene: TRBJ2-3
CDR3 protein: CASSHRLAESTDTQYF
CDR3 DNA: TGTGCCAGCAGCCACCGTTTAGCGGAAAGCACAGATACGCAGTATTTT

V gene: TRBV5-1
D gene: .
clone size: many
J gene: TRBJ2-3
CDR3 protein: CASSLAPSSKDTQYF
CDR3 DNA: TGCGCCAGCAGCTTGGCACCCTCCTCCAAAGATACGCAGTATTTT

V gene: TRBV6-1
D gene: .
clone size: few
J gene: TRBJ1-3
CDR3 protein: CASRIGSGNTIYF
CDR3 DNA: TGTGCCAGCAGGATAGGCTCTGGAAACACCATATATTTT

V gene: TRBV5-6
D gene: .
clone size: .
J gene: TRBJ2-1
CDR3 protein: CASGALGRNNEQFF
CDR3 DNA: TGTGCCAGCGGAGCATTGGGACGAAACAATGAGCAGTTCTTC

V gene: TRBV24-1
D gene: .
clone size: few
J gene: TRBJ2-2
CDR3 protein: CATRQGRGTGELFF
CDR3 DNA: TGTGCCACCAGGCAGGGGAGAGGCACCGGGGAGCTGTTTTTT

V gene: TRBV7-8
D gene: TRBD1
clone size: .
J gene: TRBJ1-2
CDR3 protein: CASSSRTGGSGYTF
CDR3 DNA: TGTGCCAGCAGCTCGAGGACAGGGGGCTCTGGCTACACCTTC

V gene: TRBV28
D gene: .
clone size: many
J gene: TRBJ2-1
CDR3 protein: CASSSGTGSHNEQFF
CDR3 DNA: TGTGCCAGCAGTTCCGGAACAGGATCCCACAATGAGCAGTTCTTC

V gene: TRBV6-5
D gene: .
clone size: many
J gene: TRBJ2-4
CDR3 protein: CASSYSRLAKNIQYF
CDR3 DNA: TGTGCCAGCAGTTACTCCCGACTAGCCAAAAACATTCAGTACTTC

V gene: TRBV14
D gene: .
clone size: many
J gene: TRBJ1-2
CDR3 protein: CASSPGGSYGYTF
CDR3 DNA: TGTGCCAGCAGCCCAGGAGGGTCCTATGGCTACACCTTC

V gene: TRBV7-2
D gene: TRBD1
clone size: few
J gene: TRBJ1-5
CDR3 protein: CASSIGTGGHQPQHF
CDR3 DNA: TGTGCCAGCAGTATCGGGACAGGAGGCCATCAGCCCCAGCATTTT

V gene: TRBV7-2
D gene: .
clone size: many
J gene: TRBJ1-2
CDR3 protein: CASSLDGRTTWNYGYTF
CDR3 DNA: TGTGCCAGCAGCTTAGATGGCCGAACCACTTGGAACTATGGCTACACCTTC

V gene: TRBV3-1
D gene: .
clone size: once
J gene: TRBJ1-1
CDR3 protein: CASSQEGGIEAFF
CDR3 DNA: TGTGCCAGCAGCCAAGAGGGCGGGATAGAAGCTTTCTTT

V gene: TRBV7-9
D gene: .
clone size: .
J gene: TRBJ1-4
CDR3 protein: CASSLSEGDEKLFF
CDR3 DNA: TGTGCCAGCAGCTTAAGTGAAGGGGATGAAAAACTGTTTTTT

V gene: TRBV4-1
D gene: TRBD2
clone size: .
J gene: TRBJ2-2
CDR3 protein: CASSRDGTSGSRTGELFF
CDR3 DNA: TGCGCCAGCAGCCGGGACGGGACTAGCGGAAGCCGCACCGGGGAGCTGTTTTTT

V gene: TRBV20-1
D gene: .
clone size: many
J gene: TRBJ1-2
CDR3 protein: CSARAEGGHGYTF
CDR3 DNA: TGCAGTGCTAGAGCTGAAGGGGGGCATGGCTACACCTTC

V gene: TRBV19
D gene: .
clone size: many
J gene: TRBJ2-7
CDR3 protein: CASIGRFSYEQYF
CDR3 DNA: TGTGCCAGTATAGGGCGTTTCTCCTACGAGCAGTACTTC

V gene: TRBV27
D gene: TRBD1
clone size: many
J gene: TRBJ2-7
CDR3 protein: CASSRRRDRAHEQYF
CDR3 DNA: TGTGCCAGCAGCCGTCGCCGGGACAGGGCCCACGAGCAGTACTTC

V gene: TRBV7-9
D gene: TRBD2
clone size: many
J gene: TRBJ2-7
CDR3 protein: CASSPGGSPNEQYF
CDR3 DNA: TGTGCCAGTAGCCCGGGGGGATCCCCCAACGAGCAGTACTTC

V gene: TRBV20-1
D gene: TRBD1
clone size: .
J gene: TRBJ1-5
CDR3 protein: CSAGPGQGHQPQHF
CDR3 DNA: TGCAGTGCTGGGCCGGGACAGGGCCATCAGCCCCAGCATTTT

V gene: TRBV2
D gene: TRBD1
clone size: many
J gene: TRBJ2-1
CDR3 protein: CASGVTGYVLYNEQFF
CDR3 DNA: TGTGCCAGCGGCGTGACAGGGTACGTCCTATACAATGAGCAGTTCTTC

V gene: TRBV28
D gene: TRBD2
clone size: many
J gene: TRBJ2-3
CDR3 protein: CASSALAGTPTDTQYF
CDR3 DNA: TGTGCCAGCAGTGCACTAGCGGGAACCCCCACAGATACGCAGTATTTT

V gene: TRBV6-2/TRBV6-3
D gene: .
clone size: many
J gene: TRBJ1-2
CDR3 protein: CASSYSEQYGYTF
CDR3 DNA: TGTGCCAGCAGTTACTCGGAACAATATGGCTACACCTTC

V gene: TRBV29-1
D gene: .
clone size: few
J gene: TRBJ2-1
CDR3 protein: CSFSPSVTFNEQFF
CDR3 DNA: TGCAGCTTCTCTCCTAGCGTCACTTTCAATGAGCAGTTCTTC

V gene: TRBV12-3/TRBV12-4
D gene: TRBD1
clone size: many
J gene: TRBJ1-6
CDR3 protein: CASSSDRPSPHSPLHF
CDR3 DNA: TGTGCCAGCAGTTCGGACAGGCCGTCCCCTCATTCACCCCTCCACTTT

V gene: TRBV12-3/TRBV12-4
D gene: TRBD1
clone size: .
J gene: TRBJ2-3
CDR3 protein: CASSLIGTATDTQYF
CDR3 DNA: TGTGCCAGCAGTCTCATAGGGACAGCTACAGATACGCAGTATTTT

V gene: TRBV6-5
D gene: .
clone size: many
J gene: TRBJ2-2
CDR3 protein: CASRYRWTGELFF
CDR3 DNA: TGTGCCAGCAGATACAGGTGGACCGGGGAGCTGTTTTTT

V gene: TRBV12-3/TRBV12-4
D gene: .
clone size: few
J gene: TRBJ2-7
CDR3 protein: CASSLCSSGCEQYF
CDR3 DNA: TGTGCCAGCAGTTTGTGTAGCAGTGGGTGCGAGCAGTACTTC

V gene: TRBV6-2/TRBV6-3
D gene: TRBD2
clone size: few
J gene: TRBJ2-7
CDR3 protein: CASRLAGTRGNEQYF
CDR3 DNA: TGTGCCAGCAGATTAGCCGGGACTAGAGGAAACGAGCAGTACTTC

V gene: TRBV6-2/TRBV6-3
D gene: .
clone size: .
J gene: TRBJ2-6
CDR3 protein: CASSPRLGGANVLTF
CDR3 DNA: TGTGCCAGCAGTCCCCGGCTAGGTGGGGCCAACGTCCTGACTTTC

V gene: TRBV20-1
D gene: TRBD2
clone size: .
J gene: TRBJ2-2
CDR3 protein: CSARASGISTGELFF
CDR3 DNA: TGCAGTGCTAGAGCGAGCGGGATATCCACCGGGGAGCTGTTTTTT

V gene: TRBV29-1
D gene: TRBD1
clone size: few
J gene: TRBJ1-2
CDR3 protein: CSVESGTGKNTF
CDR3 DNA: TGCAGCGTTGAAAGCGGGACAGGGAAGAACACCTTC

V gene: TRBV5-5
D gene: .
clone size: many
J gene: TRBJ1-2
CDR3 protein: CASSTGTLRGGYTF
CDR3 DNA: TGTGCCAGCAGTACCGGGACACTCCGCGGTGGCTACACCTTC

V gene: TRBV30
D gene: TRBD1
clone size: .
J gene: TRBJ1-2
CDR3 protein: CAWGITGWTGYGYTF
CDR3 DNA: TGTGCCTGGGGGATTACCGGGTGGACAGGCTATGGCTACACCTTC

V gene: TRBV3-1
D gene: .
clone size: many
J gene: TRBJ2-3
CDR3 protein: CASSQIPTDTQYF
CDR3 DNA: TGTGCCAGCAGCCAGATACCCACAGATACGCAGTATTTT

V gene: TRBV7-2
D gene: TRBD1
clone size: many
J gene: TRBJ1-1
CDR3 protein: CASRYPGQGTGEAFF
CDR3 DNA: TGTGCCAGCAGGTACCCGGGACAGGGAACCGGTGAAGCTTTCTTT

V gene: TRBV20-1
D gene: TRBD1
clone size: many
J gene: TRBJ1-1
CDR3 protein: CSARAATGVTEAFF
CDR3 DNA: TGCAGTGCTAGAGCCGCGACAGGGGTCACTGAAGCTTTCTTT

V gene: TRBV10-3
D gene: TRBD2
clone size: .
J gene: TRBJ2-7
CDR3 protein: CAIRAPGGAEDEQYF
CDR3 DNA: TGTGCCATCCGTGCTCCGGGGGGAGCCGAGGACGAGCAGTACTTC

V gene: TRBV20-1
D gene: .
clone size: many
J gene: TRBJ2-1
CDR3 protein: CSASGSFAGSEGYEQFF
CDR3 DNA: TGCAGTGCTAGTGGATCTTTCGCGGGAAGTGAGGGCTATGAGCAGTTCTTC

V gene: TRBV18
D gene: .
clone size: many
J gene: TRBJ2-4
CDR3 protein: CASSPPDRNIQYF
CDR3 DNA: TGTGCCAGCTCACCGCCGGACAGAAACATTCAGTACTTC

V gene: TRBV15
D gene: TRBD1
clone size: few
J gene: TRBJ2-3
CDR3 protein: CATSARPGQAGRDTQYF
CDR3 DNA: TGTGCCACCAGCGCTCGCCCTGGACAGGCGGGTAGGGATACGCAGTATTTT

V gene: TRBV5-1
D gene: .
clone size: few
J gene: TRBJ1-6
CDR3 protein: CASRQTQGIGSPLHF
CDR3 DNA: TGCGCCAGCAGACAAACACAGGGAATTGGATCACCCCTCCACTTT

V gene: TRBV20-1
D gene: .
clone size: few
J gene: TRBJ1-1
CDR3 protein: CSARDEEGMNTEAFF
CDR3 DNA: TGCAGTGCTAGAGATGAGGAGGGCATGAACACTGAAGCTTTCTTT

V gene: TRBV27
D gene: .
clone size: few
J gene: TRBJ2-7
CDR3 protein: CASSLEATSMNEQYF
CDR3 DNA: TGTGCCAGCAGTTTAGAGGCCACATCGATGAACGAGCAGTACTTC

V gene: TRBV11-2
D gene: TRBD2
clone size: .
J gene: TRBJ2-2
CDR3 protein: CASIIGGSTHTGELFF
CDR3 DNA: TGTGCCAGCATCATTGGCGGGAGTACGCACACCGGGGAGCTGTTTTTT

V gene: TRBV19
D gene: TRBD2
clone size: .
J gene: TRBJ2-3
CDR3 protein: CASKLAGGYTDTQYF
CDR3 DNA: TGTGCCAGTAAACTAGCGGGAGGTTACACAGATACGCAGTATTTT

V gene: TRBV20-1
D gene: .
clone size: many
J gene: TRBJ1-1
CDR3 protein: CSASDYMNTEAFF
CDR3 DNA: TGCAGTGCTAGTGACTACATGAACACTGAAGCTTTCTTT

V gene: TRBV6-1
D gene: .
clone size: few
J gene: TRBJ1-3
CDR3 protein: CASSDTAGSGNTIYF
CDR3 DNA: TGTGCCAGCAGTGATACGGCGGGCTCTGGAAACACCATATATTTT

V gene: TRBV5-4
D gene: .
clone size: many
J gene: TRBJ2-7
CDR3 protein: CASSRDTSYEQYF
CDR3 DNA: TGTGCCAGCAGCCGGGACACCTCCTACGAGCAGTACTTC

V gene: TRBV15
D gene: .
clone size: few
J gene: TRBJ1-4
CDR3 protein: CATSIPNEKLFF
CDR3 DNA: TGTGCCACCAGTATACCCAATGAAAAACTGTTTTTT

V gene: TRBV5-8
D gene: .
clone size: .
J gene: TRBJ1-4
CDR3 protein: CASRFTAGNEKLFF
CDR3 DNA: TGCGCCAGCAGGTTTACAGCCGGAAATGAAAAACTGTTTTTT

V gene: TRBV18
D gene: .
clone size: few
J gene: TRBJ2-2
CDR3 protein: CASSPGHNPTTGELFF
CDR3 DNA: TGTGCCAGCTCACCAGGACACAACCCGACCACCGGGGAGCTGTTTTTT

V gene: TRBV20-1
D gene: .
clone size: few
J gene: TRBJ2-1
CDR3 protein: CSARDHSGYNEQFF
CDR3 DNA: TGCAGTGCTAGAGATCACAGCGGTTACAATGAGCAGTTCTTC